One TCR beta chain is described in this entry. This CDR3 spans 20 amino acids. V lost 0 bases and J lost 0; bases outside the gene matches: 14. Germline CDR1 LGHDT, CDR2 YNNKEL (reference sequence). These data belong to a study of blood T cell repertoires in COVID-19. Participant age was about 18 to 100 years, and participants resided in 20 to 30 US areas. TCRdb's copy holds only in-frame clones and misses some; the assay was immunoSEQ multiplex PCR. The sample lists 250,000 to 300,000 clones; 80% to 90% were seen once. This TCR was recovered from a man younger than 45 with acute COVID-19. The sequencing input was PBMCs or T cells enriched from blood (not recorded which). The rearrangement joins TRBV3-1 (or the pseudogene TRBV3-2) to TRBJ2-1; 7 positions match TRBD2. CDR3 coding DNA: TGTGCCAGCAGCCAAGATAATGTTGGGGAGGGACGACGCTCCTACAATGAGCAGTTCTTC. It specifies CASSQDNVGEGRRSYNEQFF.